The clone carrying this T cell receptor beta chain was counted only a few times. This entry belongs to a study of T cell clonotyping in hematopoietic cell transplantation. Sample time point: recipient sample about 28 days before transplant, after cytoreduction. Sequenced by immunoSEQ multiplex PCR; TCRdb stores in-frame clones only, minus some. The top ten clones hold 5% to 6.5% of a sample with some 30,000 clones, under 85% of them seen once. The CDR3 length is 11 residues. Germline V CDR1 and CDR2: SQVTM, ANQGSEA. V lost 5 bases, J lost 7 bases, and 11 bases lay in between. The starting material was peripheral blood mononuclear cells, obtained before stem cell transplant. The chain couples TRBV29-1 to TRBJ1-2; a possible D gene is TRBD1 (6 bases). The sequence was obtained from a man aged 45-65 years with myelodysplastic syndrome. Some clones in this sample may be carry-over from other donors' samples. For the CDR3, the DNA is TGCAGCGTTTCAGGGGTACGTGGCTACACCTTC. Translating it yields CSVSGVRGYTF.